The 19 T cell receptor beta chains below come from one sample, sequenced in a study of blood T cells in healthy people across ages. Combining a sample-barcoded 5' primer with a J-beta primer mix, a second PCR ran for roughly 6 to 11 cycles. Via MiXCR, TCRdb re-called the 5' RACE reads, giving one row per CDR3 protein. The sample yields 650,000 to 950,000 distinct CDR3 sequences, under 45% seen once. Sequencing input: blood. The receptors originated from a man aged 60 to 69 in good health.

In the case of this clonotype: The junction and the germline gene differ at one end; a read error may be behind it. The chain links TRBV15 to TRBJ1-6; D is ambiguous. Germline V gene sequence: CDR1 LNHNV, CDR2 YYDKDF (reference sequence). The CDR3 runs to 14 residues. In nucleotides, the CDR3 is TGTGCCACCAGCCTCCGGTTCGACAATTCACTCCTCCACTTT. Translated: CATSLRFDNSLLHF. Filled out from reference TRBV15 and TRBJ1-6, the complete variable domain reads DAMVIQNPRYQVTQFGKPVTLSCSQTLNHNVMYWYQQKSSQAPKLLFHYYDKDFNNEADTPDNFQSRRPNTSFCFLDIRSPGLGDTAMYLCATSLRFDNSLLHFGNGTRLTVT.

This clonotype was seen a handful of times. V is TRBV6-6 and J is TRBJ1-1; D is unclear. CDR3 length: 15 amino acids. Germline-derived CDR1 and CDR2 are MNHNY and SVGAGI (reference sequence). V was cut by 2 bases and J by 1 base, with 11 bases left in between. The DNA of the CDR3 is TGTGCCAGCAGTTACAGGGCGCACTGGAACACTGAAGCTTTCTTT. Its translation: CASSYRAHWNTEAFF.

The chain couples TRBV20-1 to TRBJ2-7; D remains ambiguous. V was pared by 3 bases and J by 0 bases, with 6 bases between. CDR1 DFQATT and CDR2 SNEGSKA come from the germline V gene (reference sequence). The CDR3 covers 12 residues. CDR3 in DNA: TGCAGTGCTAGTTACGCCTCCTACGAGCAGTACTTC. As protein: CSASYASYEQYF.

This chain uses TRBV7-2 with TRBJ2-5; possibly TRBD1 or TRBD2 for D (5 bases each). The V and J ends lost 1 base and 7 bases respectively, with 19 bases between them. Germline-derived CDR1 and CDR2 are SGHTA and FQGNSA. This CDR3 is 16 amino acids long. This CDR3 is CASSLGSGTARGTQYF. The DNA for the CDR3 is TGTGCCAGCAGCTTAGGATCCGGGACGGCGAGGGGGACCCAGTACTTC.

The V and J genes are TRBV7-3 and TRBJ2-3; the match to TRBD2 covers 8 bases. This CDR3 is built from 14 residues. Trimming at V came to 1 base and at J to 6 bases, leaving 3 bases not matched to a gene. Germline assignment: CDR1 SGHTA and CDR2 FQGTGA. Written as DNA, the CDR3 is TGTGCCAGCAGCTTAAACGGGAGGGCCGATACGCAGTATTTT. The encoded protein is CASSLNGRADTQYF. Complete variable domain (other parts from reference TRBV7-3 and TRBJ2-3): GAGVSQTPSNKVTEKGKYVELRCDPISGHTALYWYRQSLGQGPEFLIYFQGTGAADDSGLPNDRFFAVRPEGSVSTLKIQRTERGDSAVYLCASSLNGRADTQYFGPGTRLTVL.

CDR3 sequence: CASSPFSVSTEAFF. For the CDR3, the DNA is TGTGCCAGCAGTCCATTCAGTGTCAGCACTGAAGCTTTCTTT. This chain connects TRBV27 to TRBJ1-1; D remains ambiguous. V was shortened by 5 bases and J by 4 bases, with 14 bases between the two germline ends. The CDR3 runs to 14 residues. CDR1 is MNHEY, CDR2 SMNVEV, per germline (reference sequence).

This chain uses TRBV6-2 or TRBV6-3 with TRBJ1-2; D is perhaps TRBD1 (5 bases). The germline V gene has CDR1 MNHEY and CDR2 SVGEGT. The V gene lost 7 bases and the J gene lost 8 bases, with 23 bases spanning the gap. The length of the CDR3 is 15 residues. CDR3 sequence (DNA): TGTGCCAGCACCACATCCGGGACTAAAATATGGGGCTACACCTTC. This encodes CASTTSGTKIWGYTF.

The chain is built from TRBV28 and TRBJ2-2; TRBD1 agrees at 9 bases. CDR1 is MDHEN, CDR2 SYDVKM, per germline. The CDR3 totals 16 residues. Trimming cost V 10 bases and J 2 bases; bases outside gene matches: 11. The CDR3 DNA is TGTGCCACCCATAATCCGGGACAGGGTAACACCGGGGAGCTGTTTTTT. Its protein product is CATHNPGQGNTGELFF.

The chain combines TRBV2 with TRBJ2-7; tentative D call: TRBD2 (7 bases). The V gene's germline CDR1 is SNHLY and CDR2 FYNNEI. Trimming cost V 6 bases and J 3 bases, with 18 bases left between them. This CDR3 has 15 amino acids. The CDR3 DNA is TGTGCCAGCAGCCTAGACGGGGGGCTGAGCTACGAGCAGTACTTC. It specifies CASSLDGGLSYEQYF. The full variable domain, its missing parts supplied by reference TRBV2 and TRBJ2-7, is EPEVTQTPSHQVTQMGQEVILRCVPISNHLYFYWYRQILGQKVEFLVSFYNNEISEKSEIFDDQFSVERPDGSNFTLKIRSTKLEDSAMYFCASSLDGGLSYEQYFGPGTRLTVT.

A word on this clonotype: This may arise from a read error, as a much more abundant clone is one base away. The CDR3 is CAVSEGSGLSGANVLTF. Written as DNA, the CDR3 is TGTGCCGTCAGTGAGGGCTCGGGTCTCTCTGGGGCCAACGTCCTGACTTTC. The J gene is TRBJ2-6, the V gene TRBV10-3, with D maybe TRBD2 (5 bases). CDR3 length: 17 amino acids. Germline-derived CDR1 and CDR2 are ENHRY and SYGVKD.

This clonotype occurred once. The chain combines TRBV12-3 or TRBV12-4 with TRBJ2-7, with 8 bases matching TRBD2. V lost 4 bases and J lost 0; bases outside the gene matches: 5. The CDR3 has 15 residues. In nucleotides, the CDR3 is TGTGCCAGCAGTTCCCCCAGCGGGGGCTCCTACGAGCAGTACTTC. Encoded protein: CASSSPSGGSYEQYF.

This clonotype has just a few counts. This chain joins TRBV7-9 and TRBJ1-2, with a weak D call TRBD1 (5 bases). V dropped 8 bases and J dropped 8 bases, with 15 bases sitting between them. The CDR3 spans 12 residues. Germline values: CDR1 SEHNR, CDR2 FQNEAQ (reference sequence). CDR3 in DNA: TGTGCCAGCCATAGGGGCGGAGGCGGCTACACCTTC. It specifies CASHRGGGGYTF.

The chain is built from TRBV6-2 or TRBV6-3 and TRBJ1-5; D remains unclear. The germline V gene encodes CDR1 MNHEY and CDR2 SVGEGT. Trimming left V 0 bases short and J 1 base short, with 1 base between. CDR3 length: 13 amino acids. CDR3: CASSYSSNQPQHF. The CDR3 DNA is TGTGCCAGCAGTTACTCCAGCAATCAGCCCCAGCATTTT.

This clonotype was recorded many times. The rearrangement links TRBV4-1 to TRBJ2-5; 8 bases fit TRBD2. Germline CDR1 and CDR2: MGHRA and YSYEKL. CDR3 length: 19 amino acids. With V trimmed by 0 bases and J by 0 bases, 12 bases remained unmatched. The CDR3 nucleotides read TGCGCCAGCAGCCAAGACGGGAGTAGCGGGATTGGATACCAAGAGACCCAGTACTTC. Protein: CASSQDGSSGIGYQETQYF.

The V gene is TRBV20-1, the J gene TRBJ2-1; TRBD2 is a possible D gene (6 bases). CDR1 is DFQATT and CDR2 is SNEGSKA in the germline V gene (reference sequence). Trimming cost V 6 bases and J 13 bases, with 22 bases left between them. The CDR3 contains 13 residues. CDR3 amino acids: CSAKRGGGKTQFF. CDR3 nucleotides: TGCAGTGCAAAGCGTGGGGGAGGAAAGACCCAGTTCTTC.

The chain combines TRBV3-1 with TRBJ2-7; D remains ambiguous. V was trimmed by 7 bases and J by 7 bases, leaving 11 bases between them. This CDR3 has 11 amino acids. Germline V gene data show CDR1 as LGHDT and CDR2 as YNNKEL (reference sequence). This CDR3 is CASKSYNEQYF. As DNA, the CDR3 is TGTGCCAGCAAGTCCTACAATGAGCAGTACTTC.

The V gene is TRBV5-1, the J gene TRBJ2-3, with TRBD1 as a possible D gene (7 bases). The V end lost 0 bases, the J end lost 3 bases, and 14 bases lay between the germline ends. The CDR3 loop spans 16 amino acids. CDR1 SGHRS and CDR2 YFSETQ come from the germline V gene. The CDR3 loop is CASSLARQGGTDTQYF. The CDR3 coding sequence is TGCGCCAGCAGCTTGGCCAGGCAGGGGGGAACAGATACGCAGTATTTT.

The V and J genes are TRBV18 and TRBJ2-7; possibly TRBD1 for D (6 bases). V lost 0 bases and J lost 6, with 21 bases in between. CDR3 size: 17 residues. The germline V gene encodes CDR1 KGHSH and CDR2 LQKENI. The CDR3 reads CASSPPSLGSEGGEQYF. Written as DNA, the CDR3 is TGTGCCAGCTCACCACCATCGCTAGGTTCCGAAGGGGGCGAGCAGTACTTC.

The V call is TRBV20-1, the J call TRBJ1-5, with TRBD1 identical over 7 bases. Germline V gene data show CDR1 as DFQATT and CDR2 as SNEGSKA (reference sequence). V lost 5 bases to trimming and J lost 2 bases; unmatched junction nucleotides: 6. The CDR3 totals 14 residues. The CDR3 bases are TGCAGTGCTGACCAGGGGGTGGGCAATCAGCCCCAGCATTTT. This encodes CSADQGVGNQPQHF.